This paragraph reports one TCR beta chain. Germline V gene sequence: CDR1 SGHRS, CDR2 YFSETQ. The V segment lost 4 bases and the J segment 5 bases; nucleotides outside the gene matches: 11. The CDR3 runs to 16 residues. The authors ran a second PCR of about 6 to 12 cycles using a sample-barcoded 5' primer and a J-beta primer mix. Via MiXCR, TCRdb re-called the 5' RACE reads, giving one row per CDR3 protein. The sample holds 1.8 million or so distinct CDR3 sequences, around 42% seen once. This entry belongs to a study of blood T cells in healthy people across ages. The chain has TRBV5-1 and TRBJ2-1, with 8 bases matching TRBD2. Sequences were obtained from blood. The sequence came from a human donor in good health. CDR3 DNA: TGCGCCAGCAGCCTGGAGGGGAGCGGGGGTCACAATGAGCAGTTCTTC. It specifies CASSLEGSGGHNEQFF. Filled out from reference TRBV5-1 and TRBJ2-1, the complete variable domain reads KAGVTQTPRYLIKTRGQQVTLSCSPISGHRSVSWYQQTPGQGLQFLFEYFSETQRNKGNFPGRFSGRQFSNSRSEMNVSTLELGDSALYLCASSLEGSGGHNEQFFGPGTRLTVL.